This T cell receptor beta chain was identified in a study of CD8 T cells in Susac syndrome. The multiple sclerosis controls consisted of treatment-naive patients with relapsing-remitting disease, either stable or active. This clonotype has just one count. Germline CDR1 reads DFQATT; CDR2 reads SNEGSKA (reference sequence). The CDR3 sequence is 15 residues long. With 5 bases removed from V and 0 bases from J, the gap between germline ends came to 17 bases. Random hexamers primed reverse transcription of about 0.45 to 1 ug RNA. Multiplex immunoSEQ PCR targeted 54 Vbeta and 13 Jbeta TCR beta segments. MiXCR was run by TCRdb on the immunoSEQ multiplex PCR reads, yielding one entry per CDR3 protein. In the table there are 150,000 to 160,000 distinct CDR3 sequences, around 95% of which are singletons.

This rearrangement joins TRBV20-1 to TRBJ2-7, with D perhaps being TRBD1 or TRBD2 (6 bases each). The specimen sequenced was CD8+ T cells from PBMCs. The source of this sequence is a human donor with multiple sclerosis. The CDR3 sequence: CSAPLLGGGSYEQYF. The CDR3 nucleotides read TGCAGTGCTCCCTTACTGGGGGGCGGCTCCTACGAGCAGTACTTC.